The entry below describes one TCR beta chain. This entry belongs to a study of T cell responses to AZD1222 COVID-19 vaccine. The J segment lost 8 bases and the V segment lost 1 base, leaving 3 bases of the junction unmatched. Looked up from germline, CDR1 is LGHDT and CDR2 is YNNKEL (reference sequence). The CDR3 has 14 residues. The protocol was immunoSEQ multiplex PCR, while the TCRdb copy is restricted to in-frame clones and leaves out a portion. Among roughly 120,000 clones listed, 87% were seen once. The receptor's source is an adult in good health. The material was peripheral blood, obtained on day 0 of AZD1222 vaccination. The V call is TRBV3-1 (or the pseudogene TRBV3-2), the J call TRBJ2-1, with TRBD2 identical over 9 bases. CDR3 protein: CASSQVGLADEQFF. The CDR3 DNA is TGTGCCAGCAGCCAAGTGGGACTAGCCGATGAGCAGTTCTTC.